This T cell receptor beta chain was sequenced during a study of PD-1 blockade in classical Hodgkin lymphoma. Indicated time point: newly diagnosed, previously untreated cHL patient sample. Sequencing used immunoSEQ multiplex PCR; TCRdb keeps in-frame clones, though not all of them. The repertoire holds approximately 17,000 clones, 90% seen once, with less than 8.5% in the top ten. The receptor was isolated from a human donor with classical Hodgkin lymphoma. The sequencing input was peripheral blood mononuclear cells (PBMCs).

CDR3 residues: CASGLVSGRSTDTQYF. The CDR3 DNA is TGTGCTAGTGGTTTGGTTAGCGGGAGGAGCACAGATACGCAGTATTTT. V and J are TRBV12-5 and TRBJ2-3; TRBD2 matches at 10 bases. Germline CDR1 and CDR2: LGHNT and FRNRAP. The CDR3 totals 16 residues. The J segment lost 0 bases and the V segment lost 0 bases, leaving 0 bases of the junction unmatched.